This T cell receptor beta chain was documented in a study of cytomegalovirus exposure and HLA in healthy donors. The study, taken as a whole, reports: Sequencing depth roughly uniform across donors was assumed in presence/absence analyses.

The PCR had 60 Vbeta and 13 Jbeta primers. Only in-frame clones appear in the TCRdb table, and some are missing; sequencing was by immunoSEQ multiplex PCR. The sample shows approximately 100,000 clones, approximately 76% of them seen only once. This clone was observed a handful of times. Its target is not known. CDR3 length equals 17 residues. Germline CDR1 and CDR2: SGHRS and YFSETQ. V was clipped by 1 base and J by 5 bases, with 16 bases between them. The source is a man aged 40-50 years in good health and CMV-seronegative. The chain carries TRBV5-1 and TRBJ1-6, with a tentative D call TRBD1 (6 bases). The specimen sequenced was PBMCs. CDR3: CASSLKIQGLDNSPLHF. In DNA, the CDR3 is TGCGCCAGCAGCTTGAAAATACAGGGTCTTGATAATTCACCCCTCCACTTT. Complete variable domain (other parts from reference TRBV5-1 and TRBJ1-6): KAGVTQTPRYLIKTRGQQVTLSCSPISGHRSVSWYQQTPGQGLQFLFEYFSETQRNKGNFPGRFSGRQFSNSRSEMNVSTLELGDSALYLCASSLKIQGLDNSPLHFGNGTRLTVT.